The 16 T cell receptor beta chains reported below all come from one sample, sequenced in a study of CD8+CD57+ T cells in acquired aplastic anemia. The authors sequenced patients whose flow cytometry had shown CD8+CD57+ cell expansion. Genomic DNA provided the template from which TCR beta VDJ and CDR3 profiles were obtained. One entry per CDR3 protein results from TCRdb running MiXCR on the reads. The sample holds 150,000 to 200,000 distinct CDR3 sequences, 71% seen once. Source material: sorted CD4+, CD8+, or CD8+CD57+ T cells (not recorded which) from PBMCs. Receptor source: a human donor with aplastic anemia.

This clonotype was counted a single time. The gene calls are TRBV29-1 and TRBJ1-1, with D possibly TRBD1 on 5 matching bases. Germline CDR1 reads SQVTM; CDR2 reads ANQGSEA. V shed 5 bases and J shed 4 bases, with 17 bases lying between them. This CDR3 is built from 14 residues. The CDR3 bases are TGCAGCGTTTATGACAGCATAGAATCCACTGAAGCTTTCTTT. Translation: CSVYDSIESTEAFF.

J is TRBJ2-3 and V is TRBV9; unclear D gene. The CDR3 has 14 residues. Between the trimmed V and J ends, which lost 0 bases and 2 bases, there was a span of 7 bases. Germline loops: CDR1 SGDLS, CDR2 YYNGEE. The CDR3 nucleotides are TGTGCCAGCAGCGTAGACGGTGACACAGATACGCAGTATTTT. It encodes CASSVDGDTDTQYF.

In its sample, this clonotype was seen a few times. J is TRBJ2-1 and V is TRBV2; D is unclear. There are 12 residues in the CDR3. CDR1 and CDR2 (germline): SNHLY, FYNNEI. Trimming shortened V by 7 bases and J by 5 bases, and 9 bases separated the two germline ends. CDR3 in amino acids: CASKVPNNEQFF. The CDR3 DNA sequence: TGTGCCAGCAAAGTCCCTAACAATGAGCAGTTCTTC.

The chain carries TRBV20-1 and TRBJ1-5; TRBD1 is a possible D gene (5 bases). The CDR3 length is 15 residues. V was pared by 5 bases and J by 4 bases, with 18 bases between. CDR1 and CDR2 from the germline V gene are DFQATT and SNEGSKA (reference sequence). CDR3 sequence: CSAVGPGLMNQPQHF. DNA of the CDR3: TGCAGTGCTGTGGGCCCGGGACTGATGAATCAGCCCCAGCATTTT.

CDR3 sequence reads: CATSDAGTRGNEQFF. In DNA, the CDR3 is TGTGCCACCAGTGACGCCGGGACTAGGGGCAATGAGCAGTTCTTC. V is TRBV24-1 and J is TRBJ2-1; 8 nucleotides line up with TRBD2. With V trimmed by 4 bases and J by 6 bases, 7 bases remained unmatched. CDR1 is KGHDR and CDR2 is SFDVKD in the germline V gene. The CDR3 extends over 15 amino acids.

This clonotype appeared a few times. V usage is TRBV5-1 and J usage is TRBJ2-7, with 8 positions matching TRBD2. J gave up 7 bases and V 5 bases, and 5 bases lay outside the gene matches. The germline gives CDR1 SGHRS, CDR2 YFSETQ. This CDR3 spans 12 amino acids. The CDR3 reads CASRRGEGEQYF. In nucleotides, the CDR3 is TGCGCCAGCAGGCGGGGGGAAGGTGAGCAGTACTTC.

V is TRBV15 and J is TRBJ2-1; D not resolved. Between the trimmed V and J ends, which lost 4 bases and 3 bases, there was a span of 22 bases. Germline CDR1 LNHNV, CDR2 YYDKDF (reference sequence). This CDR3 is built from 18 residues. The CDR3 region is CATSIKDPRTSNYNEQFF. The CDR3 DNA is TGTGCCACCAGCATAAAAGATCCCCGGACGTCTAACTACAATGAGCAGTTCTTC. The full variable domain, completed using reference TRBV15 and TRBJ2-1, is DAMVIQNPRYQVTQFGKPVTLSCSQTLNHNVMYWYQQKSSQAPKLLFHYYDKDFNNEADTPDNFQSRRPNTSFCFLDIRSPGLGDTAMYLCATSIKDPRTSNYNEQFFGPGTRLTVL.

The chain uses TRBV2 and TRBJ2-7; 9 bases map to TRBD2. The germline CDR1 and CDR2 sequences are SNHLY and FYNNEI. The CDR3 has 17 amino acids. J lost 4 bases, V lost 4 bases, and 14 bases had no gene match. This chain's CDR3 is CASSGPWSSGGRYEQYF. The CDR3 DNA reads as TGTGCCAGCAGTGGCCCCTGGTCAAGCGGGGGGCGGTACGAGCAGTACTTC.

This clonotype has at least ten counts. The rearrangement joins TRBV5-5 to TRBJ2-5; D ambiguous. V shed 1 base and J shed 3 bases, with 16 bases lying between them. The CDR3 is 16 residues long. Germline values: CDR1 SGHKS, CDR2 YYEKEE (reference sequence). The CDR3 here is CASSLSVARTEETQYF. In DNA form, the CDR3 reads TGTGCCAGCAGCTTGTCCGTTGCTAGGACCGAAGAGACCCAGTACTTC.

This clonotype was detected a few times. The rearrangement links TRBV19 to TRBJ2-7; D uncertain. CDR3 length equals 13 residues. CDR1 and CDR2 (germline): LNHDA, SQIVND (reference sequence). The ends were cut back, 4 bases at V and 0 bases at J, with 7 bases in the middle. The chain's CDR3 is CASSNLRSYEQYF. The CDR3 nucleotides read TGTGCCAGTAGTAATCTTCGCTCCTACGAGCAGTACTTC.

V usage is TRBV15 and J usage is TRBJ2-7, with 7 bases aligning to TRBD2. The CDR3 sequence is 14 residues long. V shed 3 bases, J shed 5 bases, and the junction held 7 bases outside the gene matches. Germline CDR1 reads LNHNV; CDR2 reads YYDKDF (reference sequence). Written as DNA, the CDR3 is TGTGCCACCAGCAGGGGGGGGGGAAAAAACGAGCAGTACTTC. It specifies CATSRGGGKNEQYF. The full variable domain, with the rest looked up from reference TRBV15 and TRBJ2-7, is DAMVIQNPRYQVTQFGKPVTLSCSQTLNHNVMYWYQQKSSQAPKLLFHYYDKDFNNEADTPDNFQSRRPNTSFCFLDIRSPGLGDTAMYLCATSRGGGKNEQYFGPGTRLTVT.

The rearrangement links TRBV19 to TRBJ1-2, with TRBD1 identical over 8 bases. The germline CDR1 and CDR2 sequences are LNHDA and SQIVND (reference sequence). This CDR3 is 15 amino acids long. The ends lost 2 bases at V and 4 bases at J; junction bases unmatched: 6. The CDR3 nucleotides read TGTGCCAGTAGTATACAGGGGGCTCAAAGCTATGGCTACACCTTC. It translates to CASSIQGAQSYGYTF.

The chain joins TRBV14 to TRBJ2-1; 7 bases are a match to TRBD2. The J segment lost 5 bases and the V segment lost 2 bases, leaving 3 bases of the junction unmatched. The CDR3 runs to 14 residues. Germline CDR1 is SGHDN and CDR2 is FVKESK. For the CDR3, the DNA is TGTGCCAGCAGCCAATGGGGGACTAACAATGAGCAGTTCTTC. As protein: CASSQWGTNNEQFF.

The gene calls are TRBV20-1 and TRBJ1-1; no reliable D call. Germline CDR1 is DFQATT and CDR2 is SNEGSKA (reference sequence). The CDR3 totals 12 residues. V was pared by 5 bases and J by 0 bases, with 7 bases between. The CDR3, as DNA: TGCAGTGCTTTAGGAGTGAACACTGAAGCTTTCTTT. It encodes CSALGVNTEAFF.

V and J are TRBV5-5 and TRBJ2-7; 7 bases fit TRBD2. The CDR3 has 14 amino acids. V shed 4 bases, J shed 5 bases, and the junction held 9 bases outside the gene matches. Looked up from germline, CDR1 is SGHKS and CDR2 is YYEKEE (reference sequence). The CDR3 loop reads CASSRTGGSHEQYF. The CDR3 region has the DNA TGTGCCAGCAGCCGAACCGGGGGGTCGCACGAGCAGTACTTC.

This clonotype was picked up a small number of times. The chain has TRBV24-1 and TRBJ2-7; no definite D call. The CDR3 runs 12 residues. The germline CDR1 and CDR2 sequences are KGHDR and SFDVKD. The germline V and J ends were trimmed by 1 base and 4 bases, with 4 bases remaining between them. Here the CDR3 DNA reads TGTGCCACCAGTGATTTAAGGTACGAGCAGTACTTC. Translated: CATSDLRYEQYF.